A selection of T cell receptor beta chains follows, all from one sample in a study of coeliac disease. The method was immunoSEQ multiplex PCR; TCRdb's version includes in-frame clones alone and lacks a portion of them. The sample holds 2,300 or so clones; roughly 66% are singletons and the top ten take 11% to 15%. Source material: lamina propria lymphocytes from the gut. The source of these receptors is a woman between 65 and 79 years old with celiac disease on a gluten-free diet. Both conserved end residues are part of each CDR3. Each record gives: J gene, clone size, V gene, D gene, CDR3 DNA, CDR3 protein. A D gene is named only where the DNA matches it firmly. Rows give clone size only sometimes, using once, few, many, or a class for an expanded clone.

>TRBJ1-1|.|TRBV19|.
TGTGCCAGTAGTATTAAGGGGGACACTGAAGCTTTCTTT
CASSIKGDTEAFF
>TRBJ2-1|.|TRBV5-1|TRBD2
TGCGCCAGCAGTTGGCTGACTAGCGGGGGGGCTTCCTACAATGAGCAGTTCTTC
CASSWLTSGGASYNEQFF
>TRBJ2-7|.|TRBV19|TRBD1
TGTGCCAGTAGTATCCAACAGGGGTACGAGCAGTACTTC
CASSIQQGYEQYF
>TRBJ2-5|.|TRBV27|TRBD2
TGTGCCAGCAGTCCTAGCGGGCAAGAGACCCAGTACTTC
CASSPSGQETQYF
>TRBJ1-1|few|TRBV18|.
TGTGCCAGCTCACCAGTCCGACAGTTGAATCGCTTGAACACTGAAGCTTTCTTT
CASSPVRQLNRLNTEAFF
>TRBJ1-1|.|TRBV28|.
TGTGCCAGCACCCTTCTTGTGTGGGGCTCGAACACTGAAGCTTTCTTT
CASTLLVWGSNTEAFF
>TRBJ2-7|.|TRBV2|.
TGTGCCAGCAGTGAATCGGGACATTGGGGCGAGCAGTACTTC
CASSESGHWGEQYF
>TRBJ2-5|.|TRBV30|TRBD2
TGTGCCTGGAGGGCGGGACTAGCGGGTGCTCAAGAGACCCAGTACTTC
CAWRAGLAGAQETQYF
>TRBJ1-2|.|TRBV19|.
TGTGCCAGTAGTAGTATTTTACTGGGCGGCTACACCTTC
CASSSILLGGYTF
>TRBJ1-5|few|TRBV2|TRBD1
TGTGCCAGCAGTGACCCTTCCGACAGGGGAGGGAATCAGCCCCAGCATTTT
CASSDPSDRGGNQPQHF
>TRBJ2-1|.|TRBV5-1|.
TGCGCCAGCAGCTTGGTAGGGAGCCATGAGCAGTTCTTC
CASSLVGSHEQFF
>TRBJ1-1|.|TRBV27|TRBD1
TGTGCCAGCAGTTTATTCCAGGGGGCGAGTACTGAAGCTTTCTTT
CASSLFQGASTEAFF
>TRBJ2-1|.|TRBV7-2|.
TGTGCCAGCAGCTTAATTTGGAGAGATGAGCAGTTCTTC
CASSLIWRDEQFF
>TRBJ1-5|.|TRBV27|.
TGTGCCAGCAGTTTATCATCCAGGGGCATAGGTCAGCCCCAGCATTTT
CASSLSSRGIGQPQHF
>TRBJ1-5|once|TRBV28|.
TGTGCCAGCTCAGGGGACTATAATCAGCCCCAGCATTTT
CASSGDYNQPQHF
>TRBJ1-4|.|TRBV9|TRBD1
TGTGCCAGCAGCCCCAGACGCGGGACAGGGAATGAAAAACTGTTTTTT
CASSPRRGTGNEKLFF
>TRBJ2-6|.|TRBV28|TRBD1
TGTGCCAGCAGTTTAAGGGGCAGGGGGCGAAATGGGGCCAACGTCCTGACTTTC
CASSLRGRGRNGANVLTF
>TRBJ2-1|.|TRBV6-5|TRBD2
TGTGCCAGCAGTTACAGGGGGACTAGCGGCCACAATGAGCAGTTCTTC
CASSYRGTSGHNEQFF
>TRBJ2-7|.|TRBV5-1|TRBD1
TGCGCCAGCAGCTTGCCAGGGGGTAACGAGCAGTACTTC
CASSLPGGNEQYF
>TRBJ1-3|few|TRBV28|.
TGTGCCAGCAGTCCCTTTAATGTTCGCTCTGGAAACACCATATATTTT
CASSPFNVRSGNTIYF
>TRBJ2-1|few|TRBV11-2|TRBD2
TGTGCCAGCAGCACGGGGGGGAATGAGCAGTTCTTC
CASSTGGNEQFF
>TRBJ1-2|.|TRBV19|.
TGTGCCAGTAGAGAGTTAGGGGCCTATGGCTACACCTTC
CASRELGAYGYTF
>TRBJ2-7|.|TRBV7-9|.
TGTGCCAGCAGCTTAAATACAGGGACATACGAGCAGTACTTC
CASSLNTGTYEQYF
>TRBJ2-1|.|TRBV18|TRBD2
TGTGCCAGCTCACCATTGGGCGGGGGAACGGACAATGAGCAGTTCTTC
CASSPLGGGTDNEQFF
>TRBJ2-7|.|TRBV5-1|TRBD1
TGCGCCAGCCAAGCCGGGACAGGGGTCTACGAGCAGTACTTC
CASQAGTGVYEQYF
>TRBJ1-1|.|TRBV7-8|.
TGTGCCAGCAGCTATTATATCTGGGCGAACACTGAAGCTTTCTTT
CASSYYIWANTEAFF
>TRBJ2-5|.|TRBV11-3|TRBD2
TGTGCCAGCAGCCTTAGCGGGACCCAAGAGACCCAGTACTTC
CASSLSGTQETQYF
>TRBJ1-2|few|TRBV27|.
TGTGCCAGCAGTTTTTGGCAGGGAGGCTATGGCTACACCTTC
CASSFWQGGYGYTF
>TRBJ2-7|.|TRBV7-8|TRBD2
TGTGCCAGCAGGGGAGGGTCTTCCTACGAGCAGTACTTC
CASRGGSSYEQYF
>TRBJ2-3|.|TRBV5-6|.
TGTGCCAGCAGCTTGGCCTCCAGGGGCAATACAGATACGCAGTATTTT
CASSLASRGNTDTQYF
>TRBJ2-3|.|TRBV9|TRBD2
TGTGCCAGCAGCGCGGGAGGGTTTGGCACAGATACGCAGTATTTT
CASSAGGFGTDTQYF
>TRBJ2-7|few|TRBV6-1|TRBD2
TGTGCCAGCAGTGTAATCCTAGCGGGGGTCTACGAGCAGTACTTC
CASSVILAGVYEQYF
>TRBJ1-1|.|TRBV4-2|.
TGTGCCAGCAGCCACCTAGACGGCGCTGAAGCTTTCTTT
CASSHLDGAEAFF
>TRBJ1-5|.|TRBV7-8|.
TGTGCCAGCAGCTTAGACACGGGGTTTAGGCAGCCCCAGCATTTT
CASSLDTGFRQPQHF
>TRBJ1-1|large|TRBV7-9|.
TGTGCCAGCAGCCCCCTCGGAGCGAACACTGAAGCTTTCTTT
CASSPLGANTEAFF